The 8 T cell receptor beta chains below were found in one sample sequenced in a study of radiotherapy plus CTLA-4 blockade in lung cancer (dated by TCRdb to the late 2010s). Library creation used the immunoSEQ multiplex PCR assay. The immuneACCESS repertoire file appears here via TCRdb, limited to in-frame rearrangements. These files lack a portion of the clones; in checked studies, under half of the deficit traces to unresolved V genes, and the cause of the others is not known. For this sample there are 30,000 to 45,000 clones; around 77% appear just once. The ten largest clones add up to about a tenth of the sample. Sequencing used peripheral blood, obtained from a patient treated with radiotherapy plus ipilimumab. The receptors here all came from a human donor with non-small cell lung cancer who had stable disease on radiotherapy plus ipilimumab.

This clone was counted only a few times. The rearrangement links TRBV7-3 to TRBJ2-5, with D maybe TRBD2 (5 bases). The CDR3 covers 13 residues. Germline CDR1 is SGHTA and CDR2 is FQGTGA. Between the trimmed V and J ends, which lost 2 bases and 3 bases, there was a span of 7 bases. The CDR3 nucleotides are TGTGCCAGCAGCTTAGGGGAGAAAGAGACCCAGTACTTC. This gives the protein CASSLGEKETQYF.

The sample holds one count of this clone. The rearrangement joins TRBV9 to TRBJ2-7; tentatively, D is TRBD1 (7 bases). The CDR3 has 15 amino acids. Germline assignment: CDR1 SGDLS and CDR2 YYNGEE. V was pared by 0 bases and J by 7 bases, with 17 bases between. The DNA of the CDR3 is TGTGCCAGCAGCGTAGCTCAGGGGGGCCCGGTGGAGCAGTACTTC. This gives the protein CASSVAQGGPVEQYF. Based on the CDR3 plus reference TRBV9 and TRBJ2-7, the full variable domain is DSGVTQTPKHLITATGQRVTLRCSPRSGDLSVYWYQQSLDQGLQFLIQYYNGEERAKGNILERFSAQQFPDLHSELNLSSLELGDSALYFCASSVAQGGPVEQYFGPGTRLTVT.

This clone was detected once. The chain couples TRBV18 to TRBJ2-5, with a possible D match to TRBD2 (5 bases). Deletions cut 3 bases from V and 5 bases from J, with 16 bases between. The CDR3 loop spans 15 amino acids. Germline CDR1 KGHSH, CDR2 LQKENI. This CDR3 is CASSPSGFTTETQYF. The CDR3 DNA is TGTGCCAGCTCACCTTCGGGGTTTACGACGGAGACCCAGTACTTC.

The chain employs TRBV19 and TRBJ2-5; possibly TRBD2 for D (5 bases). Germline V lookup: CDR1 LNHDA, CDR2 SQIVND (reference sequence). V gave up 5 bases and J gave up 5 bases, with 12 bases separating them. The CDR3 spans 13 residues. The CDR3 bases are TGTGCCAGTAGTCTGGGGAGAGGGGAGACCCAGTACTTC. Translated: CASSLGRGETQYF.

A note on this clone: At one end, the junction sequence differs from germline, possibly due to a read error. J is TRBJ2-3 and V is TRBV7-9, with D maybe TRBD2 (6 bases). Germline V gives CDR1 SEHNR, CDR2 FQNEAQ (reference sequence). This CDR3 contains 16 residues. The CDR3 is CASSWGEHPSTDTQCF. For the CDR3, the DNA is TGTGCCAGCAGCTGGGGGGAGCACCCTAGCACAGATACGCAGTGTTTT.

V and J are TRBV5-1 and TRBJ2-3, with TRBD2 matching 12 bases. CDR3 length: 18 amino acids. The V and J ends lost 0 bases and 0 bases, in that order; junction bases with no gene match: 5. The V gene's germline CDR1 is SGHRS and CDR2 YFSETQ. CDR3 sequence reads: CASSLDGLAGTSTDTQYF. CDR3 nucleotide sequence: TGCGCCAGCAGCTTGGACGGACTAGCGGGAACTAGCACAGATACGCAGTATTTT.

The V gene is TRBV7-2, the J gene TRBJ2-5, with D perhaps TRBD2 (6 bases). Germline V lookup: CDR1 SGHTA, CDR2 FQGNSA. The V gene lost 1 base and the J gene lost 7 bases, with 19 bases spanning the gap. The CDR3 totals 16 residues. For the CDR3, the DNA is TGTGCCAGCAGCTTAGTTGGGGACTCGGGGTTAGGGACCCAGTACTTC. This sequence encodes CASSLVGDSGLGTQYF.

The rearrangement joins TRBV7-2 to TRBJ1-4; the D is unclear. V was pared by 5 bases and J by 7 bases, with 17 bases between. CDR1 is SGHTA, CDR2 FQGNSA, per germline. This CDR3 comprises 15 residues. CDR3 DNA sequence: TGTGCCAGCAGCCCCCGGGGAGTCAATTTTGAAAAACTGTTTTTT. Translating it yields CASSPRGVNFEKLFF.